This T cell receptor beta chain was profiled in a study of graft-versus-host responses after intestinal transplantation. For the study at large: In this cohort, recipients had multivisceral, liver-intestinal, or isolated intestinal transplants. Each patient got anti-thymocyte globulin induction, then tacrolimus and steroids for around 3 years.

Comment on this clone: Its antigen is still unknown.

The CDR3 has 15 residues. Germline assignment: CDR1 SGHDT and CDR2 YYEEEE. Findings and limits, study-wide: Allografts of patients with graft-donor T cell macrochimerism showed high graft-versus-host to host-versus-graft clone ratios. GvH clones were identified in recipient marrow, with some first appearing in ileum or blood.

Using immunoSEQ multiplex PCR, the repertoire was profiled, and TCRdb retains in-frame clones only, with some absent. The sample yields approximately 70,000 clones, 89% seen once. The TCR was taken from a human donor who received an intestinal transplant. The chain combines TRBV5-6 with TRBJ2-7; D not certain. The DNA end lines up better with TRBJ2-1; the J call may be wrong. Source: unstimulated CD8+ T cells sorted from spleen or lymph node cells, taken before intestinal transplant. CDR3: CASSLVERSYNEQFF. Here the CDR3 DNA reads TGTGCCAGCAGCTTGGTGGAGCGATCCTACAATGAGCAGTTCTTC.